This T cell receptor (beta chain) derives from a study of tumor-infiltrating lymphocytes in localized non-small cell lung cancer. Study at large: Several tumor histologies, both smoking statuses, and some post-neoadjuvant chemotherapy samples were included. Tumor tissue and non-adjacent uninvolved lung came from each patient. General study points: Tumors had more T cell infiltration than uninvolved lung, per TCRbeta sequencing and CD3 counts. No link was found between tumor T-cell fraction and recurrence-free survival.

Regarding this clone: Antigen unknown.

Germline V CDR1 and CDR2: SGHNT, YYREEE (reference sequence). Trimming removed 5 bases from V and 4 bases from J, with 12 bases in between. The CDR3 has 13 amino acids. Only in-frame clones appear in the TCRdb table, and some are missing; sequencing was by immunoSEQ multiplex PCR. Here the sample spans approximately 13,000 clones, 79% being singletons. The rearrangement links TRBV5-4 to TRBJ1-1, with TRBD1 as a possible D gene (5 bases). Material: lung tumor tissue. The sequence derives from a human donor with non-small cell lung cancer. DNA for the CDR3: TGTGCCAGCAGATCAGGGTATCGCACTGAAGCTTTCTTT. This gives the protein CASRSGYRTEAFF.